This is a list of T cell receptor beta chains from one sample in a study of blood T cell repertoires in COVID-19. The repertoire was sequenced with immunoSEQ multiplex PCR; TCRdb's copy has only in-frame clones and lacks some. The table records around 210,000 clones, approximately 86% of them present only once. Input material: peripheral blood. Receptor source: a man aged 55 to 70 with COVID-19, enrolled during active disease. The CDR3 runs from the conserved cysteine through the conserved F or W. D genes are given only for firm matches. Clone size appears in some rows only: once, few, many, or a class for an expanded clone.

CDR3: CASSSGRGNTGELFF
DNA: TGTGCCAGCAGCTCCGGGCGGGGGAACACCGGGGAGCTGTTTTTT
J: TRBJ2-2
V: TRBV7-3
D: NA
size: NA

CDR3: CASSATPSGRGTDTQYF
DNA: TGTGCCAGCAGCGCCACACCTAGCGGGAGGGGGACAGATACGCAGTATTTT
J: TRBJ2-3
V: TRBV7-3
D: TRBD2
size: NA

CDR3: CASTRGGAVGYGYTF
DNA: TGTGCCAGCACCCGAGGAGGGGCGGTGGGCTATGGCTACACCTTC
J: TRBJ1-2
V: TRBV6-5
D: NA
size: NA

CDR3: CASSLAPGDFYEQYF
DNA: TGCGCCAGCAGCTTGGCACCAGGGGATTTCTACGAGCAGTACTTC
J: TRBJ2-7
V: TRBV5-1
D: NA
size: few

CDR3: CASSEFPGQGNTEAFF
DNA: TGTGCCAGCAGTGAATTCCCGGGACAGGGGAACACTGAAGCTTTCTTT
J: TRBJ1-1
V: TRBV28
D: TRBD1
size: NA

CDR3: CASSPLETGSTEAFF
DNA: TGTGCCAGCTCACCACTTGAGACAGGGAGCACTGAAGCTTTCTTT
J: TRBJ1-1
V: TRBV18
D: TRBD1
size: NA

CDR3: CASSQIEALIRF
DNA: TGTGCCAGCAGCCAAATTGAGGCACTCATCCGATTC
J: TRBJ1-2
V: TRBV3-1/TRBV3-2
D: NA
size: NA

CDR3: CASSRELAGVSEQFF
DNA: TGTGCCAGCAGCCGAGAACTAGCGGGAGTTTCTGAGCAGTTCTTC
J: TRBJ2-1
V: TRBV14
D: TRBD2
size: NA

CDR3: CASSRGSGTGASYGYTF
DNA: TGTGCCAGCTCCCGCGGAAGTGGGACAGGGGCGTCCTATGGCTACACCTTC
J: TRBJ1-2
V: TRBV18
D: TRBD1
size: NA

CDR3: CASSERQVGEKLFF
DNA: TGTGCCAGCAGTGAACGGCAGGTTGGAGAAAAACTGTTTTTT
J: TRBJ1-4
V: TRBV6-1
D: NA
size: NA

CDR3: CATTKQGNYGYTF
DNA: TGTGCCACGACCAAACAGGGTAACTATGGCTACACCTTC
J: TRBJ1-2
V: TRBV10-3
D: NA
size: NA

CDR3: CASSNEGNSGSNQPQHF
DNA: TGTGCCAGTAGTAACGAGGGTAATAGCGGGAGCAATCAGCCCCAGCATTTT
J: TRBJ1-5
V: TRBV19
D: NA
size: NA

CDR3: CASSRLGTGTSDTQYF
DNA: TGTGCCAGCAGCCGTTTAGGGACAGGTACCTCAGATACGCAGTATTTT
J: TRBJ2-3
V: TRBV4-2
D: TRBD1
size: NA

CDR3: CASSREAHTEAFF
DNA: TGTGCCAGCAGCAGGGAGGCGCACACTGAAGCTTTCTTT
J: TRBJ1-1
V: TRBV28
D: NA
size: NA

CDR3: CASSARGPDGYTF
DNA: TGCGCCAGCAGCGCACGAGGGCCTGATGGCTACACCTTC
J: TRBJ1-2
V: TRBV5-1
D: NA
size: NA

CDR3: CASSPLDTNSGNTIYF
DNA: TGTGCCAGCTCACCGCTGGACACGAACTCTGGAAACACCATATATTTT
J: TRBJ1-3
V: TRBV18
D: NA
size: once

CDR3: CASSDDRGHLATEAFF
DNA: TGTGCCAGCAGTGACGACAGGGGACACCTGGCGACTGAAGCTTTCTTT
J: TRBJ1-1
V: TRBV6-4
D: TRBD1
size: NA

CDR3: CASSFGQGTHSPLHF
DNA: TGTGCCAGCAGCTTCGGACAGGGGACGCATTCACCCCTCCACTTT
J: TRBJ1-6
V: TRBV11-2
D: TRBD1
size: NA

CDR3: CASSGTENQPQHF
DNA: TGTGCCAGCAGCGGGACAGAAAATCAGCCCCAGCATTTT
J: TRBJ1-5
V: TRBV7-9
D: TRBD1
size: once

CDR3: CASSPIPETGTSIFLTF
DNA: TGTGCCAGCTCACCTATTCCAGAAACCGGGACTAGCATCTTCCTGACTTTC
J: TRBJ2-6
V: TRBV18
D: TRBD2
size: NA

CDR3: CASSLSGPGTVYEQYF
DNA: TGTGCCAGCAGTTTATCGGGCCCCGGGACAGTCTACGAGCAGTACTTC
J: TRBJ2-7
V: TRBV27
D: TRBD1
size: once

CDR3: CASSPMDRGSSGNTIYF
DNA: TGTGCCAGCAGCCCCATGGACAGAGGGAGCTCTGGAAACACCATATATTTT
J: TRBJ1-3
V: TRBV7-2
D: NA
size: NA

CDR3: CASSYGPVTGANGELFF
DNA: TGTGCCAGCAGTTACGGTCCAGTGACAGGGGCAAACGGGGAGCTGTTTTTT
J: TRBJ2-2
V: TRBV6-7
D: TRBD1
size: once

CDR3: CATSTGLYNEQFF
DNA: TGTGCCACCAGTACAGGGTTATACAATGAGCAGTTCTTC
J: TRBJ2-1
V: TRBV24-1
D: NA
size: NA

CDR3: CASSKGLAGAGAYEQYF
DNA: TGTGCCAGTAGTAAGGGACTAGCGGGAGCGGGAGCCTACGAGCAGTACTTC
J: TRBJ2-7
V: TRBV19
D: TRBD2
size: NA

CDR3: CAWTGDTEAFF
DNA: TGTGCCTGGACGGGGGACACTGAAGCTTTCTTT
J: TRBJ1-1
V: TRBV30
D: NA
size: NA

CDR3: CASSERPGGETQYF
DNA: TGTGCCAGCAGTGAAAGGCCGGGGGGAGAGACCCAGTACTTC
J: TRBJ2-5
V: TRBV2
D: TRBD2
size: NA

CDR3: CASSLQGKRLETQYF
DNA: TGTGCCAGCAGCCTACAGGGGAAGAGGTTAGAGACCCAGTACTTC
J: TRBJ2-5
V: TRBV5-5
D: TRBD1
size: NA

CDR3: CAISATPTVPEAFF
DNA: TGTGCCATCAGTGCAACCCCGACAGTCCCTGAAGCTTTCTTT
J: TRBJ1-1
V: TRBV10-3
D: NA
size: NA

CDR3: CASSAVERTEAFF
DNA: TGTGCCAGCTCAGCGGTGGAGCGGACTGAAGCTTTCTTT
J: TRBJ1-1
V: TRBV18
D: NA
size: NA

CDR3: CASSEALRGAGANVLTF
DNA: TGTGCCAGCAGTGAAGCGCTTCGGGGGGCCGGGGCCAACGTCCTGACTTTC
J: TRBJ2-6
V: TRBV2
D: NA
size: NA

CDR3: CASMVRGPGELFF
DNA: TGTGCCAGCATGGTCCGCGGCCCCGGGGAGCTGTTTTTT
J: TRBJ2-2
V: TRBV2
D: NA
size: few

CDR3: CASSYSYKSANYGYTF
DNA: TGTGCCAGCAGTTACTCTTATAAGTCAGCTAACTATGGCTACACCTTC
J: TRBJ1-2
V: TRBV6-2/TRBV6-3
D: NA
size: NA

CDR3: CASNTNWAGARNEQFF
DNA: TGTGCCAGCAATACTAATTGGGCGGGAGCTCGCAATGAGCAGTTCTTC
J: TRBJ2-1
V: TRBV27
D: TRBD2
size: NA

CDR3: CASSDLGRGSSYEQYF
DNA: TGTGCCAGCAGTGACCTCGGGAGGGGCTCCTCCTACGAGCAGTACTTC
J: TRBJ2-7
V: TRBV25-1
D: TRBD2
size: NA

CDR3: CASEGDGELFF
DNA: TGTGCCTCCGAAGGGGACGGGGAGCTGTTTTTT
J: TRBJ2-2
V: TRBV30
D: NA
size: NA

CDR3: CASSPDRGGEQYF
DNA: TGTGCCAGCAGCCCGGACAGGGGTGGTGAGCAGTACTTC
J: TRBJ2-7
V: TRBV4-2
D: TRBD1
size: NA

CDR3: CASRGGGNTIYF
DNA: TGTGCCAGCAGGGGAGGGGGAAACACCATATATTTT
J: TRBJ1-3
V: TRBV6-4
D: NA
size: NA

CDR3: CASREAGNTIYF
DNA: TGTGCCAGCAGGGAGGCTGGAAACACCATATATTTT
J: TRBJ1-3
V: TRBV11-2
D: NA
size: NA

CDR3: CASSQEGAGTEAFF
DNA: TGTGCCAGCAGCCAAGAGGGGGCAGGCACTGAAGCTTTCTTT
J: TRBJ1-1
V: TRBV3-1/TRBV3-2
D: NA
size: NA

CDR3: CASSRSTGIAFF
DNA: TGTGCCAGCAGCCGTTCGACAGGTATTGCTTTCTTT
J: TRBJ1-1
V: TRBV6-5
D: NA
size: NA

CDR3: CASSLVFMGTGGDGYTF
DNA: TGTGCCAGCAGCTTAGTTTTTATGGGGACAGGGGGCGATGGCTACACCTTC
J: TRBJ1-2
V: TRBV7-2
D: TRBD1
size: few

CDR3: CASNPGDRTGPQHF
DNA: TGTGCCAGCAACCCAGGGGACAGAACCGGACCCCAGCATTTT
J: TRBJ1-5
V: TRBV2
D: TRBD1
size: NA

CDR3: CASSWGGEATYNEQFF
DNA: TGTGCCAGCAGCTGGGGGGGAGAGGCTACCTACAATGAGCAGTTCTTC
J: TRBJ2-1
V: TRBV11-2
D: TRBD2
size: NA

CDR3: CASSIVAGDRGRNIQYF
DNA: TGTGCCAGTAGTATAGTTGCGGGGGACAGGGGTCGAAACATTCAGTACTTC
J: TRBJ2-4
V: TRBV19
D: TRBD1
size: NA

CDR3: CASTGQGYEQYF
DNA: TGTGCCAGCACCGGACAGGGGTACGAGCAGTACTTC
J: TRBJ2-7
V: TRBV6-5
D: TRBD1
size: few

CDR3: CASSIGGGTYEQYF
DNA: TGTGCCAGTAGTATAGGCGGGGGTACCTACGAGCAGTACTTC
J: TRBJ2-7
V: TRBV19
D: TRBD2
size: NA

CDR3: CASSLEVRAGRSYGYTF
DNA: TGTGCCAGCAGCTTGGAAGTTAGGGCAGGGAGGTCCTATGGCTACACCTTC
J: TRBJ1-2
V: TRBV5-6
D: NA
size: once

CDR3: CAWRRPVSGNTIYF
DNA: TGTGCCTGGAGACGCCCGGTTTCTGGAAACACCATATATTTT
J: TRBJ1-3
V: TRBV30
D: NA
size: NA

CDR3: CASSSSGTSYLDEQFF
DNA: TGTGCCAGCAGTTCTTCCGGGACTAGCTATTTGGATGAGCAGTTCTTC
J: TRBJ2-1
V: TRBV28
D: TRBD2
size: NA

CDR3: CASSSTGGIQAFF
DNA: TGTGCCAGCAGCTCAACCGGGGGGATCCAAGCTTTCTTT
J: TRBJ1-1
V: TRBV7-9
D: NA
size: NA

CDR3: CASSRDRGDGNQPQHF
DNA: TGTGCCAGCAGCCGGGACAGGGGGGATGGCAATCAGCCCCAGCATTTT
J: TRBJ1-5
V: TRBV7-2
D: TRBD1
size: few

CDR3: CSASGFFSEAFF
DNA: TGCAGTGCTAGTGGGTTTTTCAGTGAAGCTTTCTTT
J: TRBJ1-1
V: TRBV20-1
D: NA
size: NA